The 2 T cell receptor beta chains given below trace back to one sample, sequenced in a study of identifying expanded T cells in peripheral blood. TCRdb keeps only in-frame clones here, not all; method: immunoSEQ multiplex PCR. The data hold roughly 100,000 clones, with approximately 90% observed a single time. The sequencing input was blood. These receptors all stem from a person between 18 and 75 years old in good health.

This chain joins TRBV14 and TRBJ2-1; D might be TRBD2 (6 bases). Trimming took 5 bases from V and 6 from J, leaving 20 bases between them. CDR3 size: 16 residues. Germline CDR1 and CDR2: SGHDN and FVKESK. The DNA of the CDR3 is TGTGCCAGCAGCGAGCGCGGGGCAGGACGTTTCAATGAGCAGTTCTTC. Its translation is CASSERGAGRFNEQFF.

The V gene is TRBV7-2, the J gene TRBJ1-1; D unclear. The germline CDR1 and CDR2 sequences are SGHTA and FQGNSA. The CDR3 loop spans 14 amino acids. V lost 0 bases to trimming and J lost 4 bases, with 9 bases between them. CDR3: CASSLAEHGTEAFF. The CDR3 DNA reads TGTGCCAGCAGCTTAGCGGAGCATGGCACTGAAGCTTTCTTT.